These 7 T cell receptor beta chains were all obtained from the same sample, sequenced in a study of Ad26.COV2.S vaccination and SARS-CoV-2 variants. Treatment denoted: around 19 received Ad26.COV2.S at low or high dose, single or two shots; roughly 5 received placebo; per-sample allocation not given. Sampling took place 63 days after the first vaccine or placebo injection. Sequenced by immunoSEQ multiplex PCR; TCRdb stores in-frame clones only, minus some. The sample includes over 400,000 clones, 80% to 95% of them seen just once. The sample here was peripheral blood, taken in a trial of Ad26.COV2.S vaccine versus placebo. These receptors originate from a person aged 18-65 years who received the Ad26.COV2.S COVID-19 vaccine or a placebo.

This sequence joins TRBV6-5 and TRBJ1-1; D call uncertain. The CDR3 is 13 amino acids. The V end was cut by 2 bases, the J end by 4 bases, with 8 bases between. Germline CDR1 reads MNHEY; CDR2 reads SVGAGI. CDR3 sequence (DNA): TGTGCCAGCAGTTACATAGCTTCCACTGAAGCTTTCTTT. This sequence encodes CASSYIASTEAFF.

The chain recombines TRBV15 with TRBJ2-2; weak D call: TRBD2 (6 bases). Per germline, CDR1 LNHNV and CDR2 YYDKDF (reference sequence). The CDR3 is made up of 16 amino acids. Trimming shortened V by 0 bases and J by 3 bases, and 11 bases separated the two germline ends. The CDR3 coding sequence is TGTGCCACCAGCAGAGAACGCAGGAGGGACACCGGGGAGCTGTTTTTT. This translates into CATSRERRRDTGELFF.

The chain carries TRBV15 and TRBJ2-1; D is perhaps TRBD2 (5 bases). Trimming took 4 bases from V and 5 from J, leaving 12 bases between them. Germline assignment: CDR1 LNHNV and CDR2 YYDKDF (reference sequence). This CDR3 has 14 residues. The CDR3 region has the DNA TGTGCCACCAGCAACGGCCCCGGGAACAATGAGCAGTTCTTC. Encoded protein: CATSNGPGNNEQFF.

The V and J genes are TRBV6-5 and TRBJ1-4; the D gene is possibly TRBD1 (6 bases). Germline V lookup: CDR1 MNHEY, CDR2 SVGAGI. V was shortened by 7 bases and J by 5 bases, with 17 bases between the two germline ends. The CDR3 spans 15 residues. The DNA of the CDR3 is TGTGCCAGCATTAGGGGGGGCTGGGTGAATGAAAAACTGTTTTTT. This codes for CASIRGGWVNEKLFF.

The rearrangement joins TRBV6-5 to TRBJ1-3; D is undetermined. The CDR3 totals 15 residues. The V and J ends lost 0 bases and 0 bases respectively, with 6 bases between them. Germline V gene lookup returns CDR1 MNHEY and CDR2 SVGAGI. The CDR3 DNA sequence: TGTGCCAGCAGTTACTCGAGGGACTCTGGAAACACCATATATTTT. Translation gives CASSYSRDSGNTIYF.

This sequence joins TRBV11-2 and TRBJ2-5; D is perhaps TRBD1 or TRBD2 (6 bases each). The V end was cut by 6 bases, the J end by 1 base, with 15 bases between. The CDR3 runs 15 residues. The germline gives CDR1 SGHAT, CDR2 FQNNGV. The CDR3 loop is CASRLGGGFQETQYF. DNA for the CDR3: TGTGCCAGCAGGCTAGGAGGGGGGTTCCAAGAGACCCAGTACTTC.

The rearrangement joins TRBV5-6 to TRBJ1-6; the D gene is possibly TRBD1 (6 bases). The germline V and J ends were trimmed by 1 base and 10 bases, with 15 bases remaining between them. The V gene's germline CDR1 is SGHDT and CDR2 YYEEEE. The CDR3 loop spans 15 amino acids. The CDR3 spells CASSLRGGRQSPLHF. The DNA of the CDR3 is TGTGCCAGCAGCTTGCGCGGGGGGCGACAGTCACCCCTCCACTTT.